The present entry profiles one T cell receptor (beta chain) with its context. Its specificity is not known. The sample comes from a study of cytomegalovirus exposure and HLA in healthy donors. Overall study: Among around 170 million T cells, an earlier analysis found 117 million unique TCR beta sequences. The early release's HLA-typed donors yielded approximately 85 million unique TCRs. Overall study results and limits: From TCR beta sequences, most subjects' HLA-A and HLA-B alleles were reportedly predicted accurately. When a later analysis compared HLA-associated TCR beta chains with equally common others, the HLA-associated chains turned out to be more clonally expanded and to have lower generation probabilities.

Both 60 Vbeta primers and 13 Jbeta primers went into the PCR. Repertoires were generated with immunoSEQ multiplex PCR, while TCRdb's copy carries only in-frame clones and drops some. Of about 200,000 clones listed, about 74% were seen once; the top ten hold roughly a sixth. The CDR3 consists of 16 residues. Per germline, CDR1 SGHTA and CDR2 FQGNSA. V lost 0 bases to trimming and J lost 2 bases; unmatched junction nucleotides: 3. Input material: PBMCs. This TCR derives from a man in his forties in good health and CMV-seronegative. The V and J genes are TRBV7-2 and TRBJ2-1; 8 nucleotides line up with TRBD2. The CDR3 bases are TGTGCCAGCAGCTTAGCCGGTAGCGGGGCCTACAATGAGCAGTTCTTC. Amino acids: CASSLAGSGAYNEQFF. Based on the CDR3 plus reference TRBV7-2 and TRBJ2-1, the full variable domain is GAGVSQSPSNKVTEKGKDVELRCDPISGHTALYWYRQSLGQGLEFLIYFQGNSAPDKSGLPSDRFSAERTGGSVSTLTIQRTQQEDSAVYLCASSLAGSGAYNEQFFGPGTRLTVL.